The next 8 T cell receptor beta chains were all read from a single sample in a study of human thymus T cells. TCRdb's copy holds only in-frame clones and misses some; the assay was immunoSEQ multiplex PCR. The table lists tens of thousands of clones, approximately 95% of them singletons, with around 5.4% in the top ten. Specimen: blood. The receptors originated from a boy younger than two with a congenital heart defect but otherwise immunologically healthy.

This clone appeared once. The V call is TRBV28, the J call TRBJ2-2; the D is unclear. Germline-derived CDR1 and CDR2 are MDHEN and SYDVKM. This CDR3 has 14 residues. V was trimmed by 7 bases and J by 4 bases, leaving 13 bases between them. The CDR3 DNA follows: TGTGCCAGCATCCGATCGGTGGGCACCGGGGAGCTGTTTTTT. This translates into CASIRSVGTGELFF.

The chain uses TRBV28 and TRBJ2-6; tentatively, D is TRBD1 (6 bases). The V gene lost 4 bases and the J gene lost 3 bases, with 10 bases spanning the gap. The CDR3 sequence is 15 residues long. The germline V gene encodes CDR1 MDHEN and CDR2 SYDVKM. The CDR3 is CASSSLRGGANVLTF. The CDR3 coding sequence is TGTGCCAGCAGTTCCCTCAGGGGTGGGGCCAACGTCCTGACTTTC.

The CDR3 is CASTQRFLGELFF. For the CDR3, the DNA is TGTGCCAGCACCCAGAGGTTTCTGGGGGAGCTGTTTTTT. This chain connects TRBV6-5 to TRBJ2-2; D gene ambiguous. V lost 7 bases, J lost 8 bases, and 14 bases lay in between. This CDR3 spans 13 amino acids. Germline V gene data show CDR1 as MNHEY and CDR2 as SVGAGI.

The chain couples TRBV5-4 to TRBJ1-1; TRBD1 aligns across 8 bases. CDR1 and CDR2 from the germline V gene are SGHNT and YYREEE (reference sequence). There are 14 residues in the CDR3. With V trimmed by 4 bases and J by 1 base, 3 bases remained unmatched. Here the CDR3 reads CASSRTGQNTEAFF. Here the CDR3 DNA reads TGTGCCAGCAGCCGGACAGGGCAGAACACTGAAGCTTTCTTT.

This clone occurred once. The chain is built from TRBV7-9 and TRBJ1-4; D not resolved. From germline, CDR1 is SEHNR and CDR2 FQNEAQ (reference sequence). The CDR3 extends over 13 amino acids. The V gene lost 1 base and the J gene lost 5 bases, with 5 bases spanning the gap. CDR3 nucleotide sequence: TGTGCCAGCAGCTTAGAAGTGAATGAAAAACTGTTTTTT. Its translation is CASSLEVNEKLFF.

The V gene is TRBV19, the J gene TRBJ1-5, with 8 nucleotides matching TRBD1. The CDR3 totals 14 residues. Trimming removed 8 bases from V and 3 bases from J; junction bases left unmatched: 6. From germline, CDR1 is LNHDA and CDR2 SQIVND (reference sequence). The CDR3 reads CASRGQGNNQPQHF. The CDR3 DNA reads as TGTGCCAGTCGAGGACAGGGCAACAATCAGCCCCAGCATTTT.

Points on this clone: The junction departs from germline at one end; a sequencing error may be responsible. Distinct nucleotide sequences in the sample also encode this CDR3. This chain uses TRBV7-7 with TRBJ2-1; tentatively, D is TRBD1 or TRBD2 (5 bases each). The CDR3 runs to 13 residues. Germline CDR1 is SSHAT and CDR2 is FNYEAQ (reference sequence). The CDR3 nucleotides are TGTGCTAGCAGCTTAGGGACGGGCAATGAGCAGTTCTTC. It translates to CASSLGTGNEQFF.

The CDR3 reads CASSQIGPSGTLSYEQYF. Written as DNA, the CDR3 is TGTGCCAGCAGCCAAATAGGTCCTAGCGGGACCCTCTCCTACGAGCAGTACTTC. The rearrangement uses TRBV4-2 and TRBJ2-7, with 9 bases identical to TRBD2. J gave up 0 bases and V 2 bases, and 11 bases lay outside the gene matches. The CDR3 covers 18 residues. Germline CDR1 LGHNA, CDR2 YNFKEQ.